This passage covers 23 T cell receptor beta chains from one sample sequenced in a study of T cells in Graves' hyperthyroidism and ophthalmopathy. The TCR beta CDR3 regions underwent amplification using RNA transcripts as the source. The TCR CDR3 was amplified in a first-round RT-PCR using the HTBI primer set. TCRdb re-called the multiplex PCR reads with MiXCR, one entry per CDR3 protein. The sample contains 640,000 or so distinct CDR3 sequences, roughly 14% of which appear only once. The sequenced sample consisted of blood. These receptors were taken from a middle-aged woman with Graves' ophthalmopathy.

This clonotype appeared many times. This chain connects TRBV28 to TRBJ2-4; D is ambiguous. In germline, CDR1 is MDHEN, CDR2 SYDVKM. Trimming stripped 4 bases from V and 7 bases from J, with 5 bases between. CDR3 length: 11 amino acids. In DNA form, the CDR3 reads TGTGCCAGCAGTTCTTGGAACATTCAGTACTTC. This gives the protein CASSSWNIQYF. The full variable domain, rest sourced from reference TRBV28 and TRBJ2-4, is DVKVTQSSRYLVKRTGEKVFLECVQDMDHENMFWYRQDPGLGLRLIYFSYDVKMKEKGDIPEGYSVSREKKERFSLILESASTNQTSMYLCASSSWNIQYFGAGTRLSVL.

This clonotype was picked up many times. The rearrangement joins TRBV30 to TRBJ2-5; no clear D. The CDR3 sequence is 12 residues long. The V and J ends lost 4 bases and 2 bases respectively, with 8 bases between them. Germline V gene lookup returns CDR1 GTSNPN and CDR2 SVGIG (reference sequence). The CDR3 spells CAWKPAQETQYF. Here the CDR3 DNA reads TGTGCCTGGAAGCCGGCGCAAGAGACCCAGTACTTC. Drawing the rest from reference TRBV30 and TRBJ2-5, the complete variable domain is SQTIHQWPATLVQPVGSPLSLECTVEGTSNPNLYWYRQAAGRGLQLLFYSVGIGQISSEVPQNLSASRPQDRQFILSSKKLLLSDSGFYLCAWKPAQETQYFGPGTRLLVL.

This clonotype was counted a few times. V is TRBV12-3 or TRBV12-4 and J is TRBJ1-1; D is unclear. The V gene lost 2 bases and the J gene lost 0 bases, with 13 bases spanning the gap. The CDR3 has 16 residues. The CDR3 nucleotides are TGTGCCAGCAGTTTATCTTTTCGGATACTGAACACTGAAGCTTTCTTT. This translates into CASSLSFRILNTEAFF.

This clonotype appeared many times. The chain employs TRBV27 and TRBJ1-6; D gene uncertain. Trimming removed 7 bases from V and 12 bases from J, with 16 bases in between. The CDR3 spans 13 residues. The germline V gene encodes CDR1 MNHEY and CDR2 SMNVEV (reference sequence). The DNA of the CDR3 is TGTGCCAGCAAGTATGGAGGGAGCCAACCCCTCCACTTT. It specifies CASKYGGSQPLHF.

This clonotype was seen repeatedly, ten times or more. The rearrangement uses TRBV6-1 and TRBJ2-7; a possible D gene is TRBD2 (6 bases). The CDR3 length is 15 residues. Germline V gene lookup returns CDR1 MNHNS and CDR2 SASEGT. V was clipped by 2 bases and J by 3 bases, with 14 bases between them. CDR3 amino acids: CASSELAAGGYEQYF. In DNA form, the CDR3 reads TGTGCCAGCAGTGAATTGGCAGCCGGGGGCTACGAGCAGTACTTC.

A few counts support this clonotype. The rearrangement links TRBV19 to TRBJ2-7; a possible D gene is TRBD1 (5 bases). CDR1 LNHDA and CDR2 SQIVND come from the germline V gene (reference sequence). This CDR3 contains 14 residues. Trimming removed 3 bases at V and 0 bases at J, with 9 bases between. CDR3 amino acids: CASSMAGISYEQYF. CDR3 sequence (DNA): TGTGCCAGTAGTATGGCAGGGATCTCCTACGAGCAGTACTTC.

This clonotype was detected ten times or more. This chain joins TRBV6-2 or TRBV6-3 and TRBJ1-3; D unresolved. The CDR3 runs to 13 residues. The germline V gene has CDR1 MNHEY and CDR2 SVGEGT. Trimming removed 9 bases at V and 4 bases at J, with 13 bases between. CDR3: CARRGHFGNTIYF. As DNA, the CDR3 is TGTGCCAGAAGAGGCCACTTCGGAAACACCATATATTTT.

The table lists this clonotype with many counts. CDR3 nucleotide sequence: TGTGCCAGCAGTTGGACCTCTGGGGCCAACGTCCTGACTTTC. Protein product: CASSWTSGANVLTF. The V and J genes are TRBV6-5 and TRBJ2-6; D gene unclear. The germline V and J ends were trimmed by 4 bases and 0 bases, with 4 bases remaining between them. The CDR3 runs 14 residues. The germline gives CDR1 MNHEY, CDR2 SVGAGI.

This clonotype was counted many times. The V gene is TRBV6-5, the J gene TRBJ1-1; 7 bases are a match to TRBD1. Germline CDR1 reads MNHEY; CDR2 reads SVGAGI. There are 13 residues in the CDR3. With 7 bases clipped from V and 3 bases from J, the junction kept 5 bases outside the gene matches. The CDR3 sequence: CASKGARHTEAFF. The CDR3 DNA sequence: TGTGCCAGCAAGGGGGCCAGACACACTGAAGCTTTCTTT.

This clonotype was seen repeatedly, ten times or more. This chain connects TRBV7-9 to TRBJ2-5; D ambiguous. CDR1 and CDR2 (germline): SEHNR, FQNEAQ (reference sequence). The CDR3 is 16 amino acids. V was clipped by 0 bases and J by 5 bases, with 16 bases between them. In nucleotides, the CDR3 is TGTGCCAGCAGCTTAGCGGCGGCCGGAGAGATGGAGACCCAGTACTTC. Translating gives CASSLAAAGEMETQYF.

In this sample, this clonotype turned up many times. V gene TRBV29-1 combines with J gene TRBJ2-5, with unresolved D. Trimming shortened V by 4 bases and J by 1 base, and 7 bases separated the two germline ends. CDR1 is SQVTM, CDR2 ANQGSEA, per germline. The CDR3 totals 12 residues. The DNA for the CDR3 is TGCAGCGTTGGGACCTTCCAAGAGACCCAGTACTTC. Translating it yields CSVGTFQETQYF.

The V gene is TRBV27, the J gene TRBJ2-7; D might be TRBD1 (6 bases). Trimming took 4 bases from V and 0 from J, leaving 16 bases between them. This CDR3 has 16 residues. Germline V CDR1 and CDR2: MNHEY, SMNVEV (reference sequence). CDR3 bases: TGTGCCAGCAGTTGGACCGGGACAACCAACTCCTACGAGCAGTACTTC. Residues: CASSWTGTTNSYEQYF.

This clonotype was observed at least ten times. The V call is TRBV29-1, the J call TRBJ2-7, with 10 bases identical to TRBD1. The germline gives CDR1 SQVTM, CDR2 ANQGSEA. The CDR3 length is 12 residues. Losses at the gene ends were 4 bases for V and 5 bases for J; bases not matched to a gene: 2. DNA for the CDR3: TGCAGCGTTGCGGACAGGGGGAACGAGCAGTACTTC. Amino acid sequence: CSVADRGNEQYF.

In its sample, this clonotype was seen a few times. The chain joins TRBV6-5 to TRBJ1-2; D may be TRBD1 (6 bases). The CDR3 covers 14 residues. Trimming removed 0 bases at V and 7 bases at J, with 12 bases between. Germline V gene sequence: CDR1 MNHEY, CDR2 SVGAGI. CDR3 amino acids: CASSYSGGASGYTF. The CDR3 nucleotides read TGTGCCAGCAGTTACTCGGGGGGGGCCTCTGGCTACACCTTC.

This clonotype was found a few times. The chain is built from TRBV5-1 and TRBJ2-1; TRBD2 is a possible D gene (6 bases). The V end lost 0 bases, the J end lost 10 bases, and 23 bases lay between the germline ends. This CDR3 comprises 17 residues. The germline CDR1 and CDR2 sequences are SGHRS and YFSETQ. The CDR3 reads CASSLEEGFAGTREQFF. In DNA form, the CDR3 reads TGCGCCAGCAGCTTGGAGGAGGGATTTGCGGGAACCAGGGAGCAGTTCTTC.

This clonotype was seen only a few times. The chain links TRBV3-1 to TRBJ2-7; 11 bases agree with TRBD2. Looked up from germline, CDR1 is LGHDT and CDR2 is YNNKEL (reference sequence). Trimming removed 2 bases from V and 6 bases from J; junction bases left unmatched: 6. This CDR3 contains 15 residues. The CDR3 here is CASSQLAGGPGEQYF. CDR3 DNA sequence: TGTGCCAGCAGCCAACTAGCGGGAGGCCCCGGCGAGCAGTACTTC.

In this sample, this clonotype turned up many times. This chain links TRBV19 with TRBJ1-1; no definite D call. Trimming shortened V by 9 bases and J by 4 bases, and 9 bases separated the two germline ends. CDR3 length equals 11 residues. The germline gives CDR1 LNHDA, CDR2 SQIVND (reference sequence). DNA for the CDR3: TGTGCCAGCGGTGGACGCACTGAAGCTTTCTTT. This sequence encodes CASGGRTEAFF.

The J gene is TRBJ1-6, the V gene TRBV4-1; TRBD1 aligns across 10 bases. Germline V gene sequence: CDR1 MGHRA, CDR2 YSYEKL. J lost 10 bases, V lost 1 base, and 4 bases had no gene match. The length of the CDR3 is 15 residues. CDR3 sequence (DNA): TGCGCCAGCAGCCAAGTAGGACAGGGGGAATCACCCCTCCACTTT. Encoded protein: CASSQVGQGESPLHF.

This clonotype appeared many times. V is TRBV14 and J is TRBJ2-5; 10 bases are shared with TRBD1. Germline CDR1 and CDR2: SGHDN and FVKESK. CDR3 length equals 18 residues. With V trimmed by 0 bases and J by 2 bases, 9 bases remained unmatched. CDR3 bases: TGTGCCAGCAGCCAAGAAAGTCTGACAGGGGGCGGACAAGAGACCCAGTACTTC. Protein sequence: CASSQESLTGGGQETQYF.

This clonotype appeared many times. This chain uses TRBV28 with TRBJ2-7; D perhaps matches TRBD1 (5 bases). The CDR3 sequence is 14 residues long. Germline CDR1 MDHEN, CDR2 SYDVKM. V gave up 6 bases and J gave up 3 bases, with 15 bases separating them. The CDR3 DNA reads as TGTGCCAGCAGGACAGACAGACTCAACTACGAGCAGTACTTC. The encoded protein is CASRTDRLNYEQYF.

This clonotype has at least ten counts. Relative to the germline gene, one junction end is altered; a read error may explain this. The genes are TRBV19 and TRBJ2-5; 9 bases match TRBD2. Per germline, CDR1 LNHDA and CDR2 SQIVND (reference sequence). This CDR3 is 16 amino acids long. CDR3 in amino acids: CASRDLAGENQETRYF. CDR3 nucleotide sequence: TGTGCCAGTAGGGATTTAGCGGGAGAAAACCAAGAGACCCGGTACTTC.

This clonotype has ten or more counts. The chain links TRBV28 to TRBJ2-6; D is undetermined. The germline V gene has CDR1 MDHEN and CDR2 SYDVKM. Deletions cut 4 bases from V and 0 bases from J, with 7 bases between. The CDR3 sequence is 15 residues long. CDR3 protein: CASSSPSSGANVLTF. The CDR3 DNA reads as TGTGCCAGCAGTTCCCCCAGCTCTGGGGCCAACGTCCTGACTTTC.

This clonotype was counted many times. The chain joins TRBV24-1 to TRBJ2-5; TRBD2 matches at 8 bases. CDR1 is KGHDR and CDR2 is SFDVKD in the germline V gene. CDR3 size: 15 residues. The trim removed 4 bases at V and 5 bases at J, leaving 8 bases unmatched. The CDR3 region is CATSDIIAGWETQYF. Written as DNA, the CDR3 is TGTGCCACCAGTGACATTATAGCGGGATGGGAGACCCAGTACTTC.